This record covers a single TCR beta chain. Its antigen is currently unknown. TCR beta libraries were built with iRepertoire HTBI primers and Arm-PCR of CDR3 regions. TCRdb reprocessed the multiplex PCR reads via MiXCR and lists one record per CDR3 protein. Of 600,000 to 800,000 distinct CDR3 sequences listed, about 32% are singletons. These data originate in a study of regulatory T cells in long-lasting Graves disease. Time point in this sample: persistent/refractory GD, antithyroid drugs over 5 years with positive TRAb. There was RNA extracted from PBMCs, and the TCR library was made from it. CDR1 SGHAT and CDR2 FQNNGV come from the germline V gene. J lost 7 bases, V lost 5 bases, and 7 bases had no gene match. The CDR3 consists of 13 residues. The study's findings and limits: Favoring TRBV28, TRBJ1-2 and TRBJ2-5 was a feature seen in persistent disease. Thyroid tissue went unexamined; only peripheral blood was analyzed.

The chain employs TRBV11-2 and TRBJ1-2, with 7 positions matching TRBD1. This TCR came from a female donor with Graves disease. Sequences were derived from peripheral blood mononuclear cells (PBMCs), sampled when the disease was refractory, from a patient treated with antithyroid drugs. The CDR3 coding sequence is TGTGCCAGCAGCCCTCGGGACAGCGGTGGCTACACCTTC. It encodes CASSPRDSGGYTF.